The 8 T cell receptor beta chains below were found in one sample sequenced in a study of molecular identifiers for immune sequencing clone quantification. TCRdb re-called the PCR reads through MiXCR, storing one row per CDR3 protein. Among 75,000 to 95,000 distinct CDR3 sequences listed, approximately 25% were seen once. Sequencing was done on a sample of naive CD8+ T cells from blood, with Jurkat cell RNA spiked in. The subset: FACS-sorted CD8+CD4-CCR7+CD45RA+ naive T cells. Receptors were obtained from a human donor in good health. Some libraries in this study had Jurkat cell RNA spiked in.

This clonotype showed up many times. In nucleotides, the CDR3 is TGCAGCGTTGAAGATCCGACAGGGGAAATGCCAGATACGCAGTATTTT. Translated, it gives CSVEDPTGEMPDTQYF. This sequence joins TRBV29-1 and TRBJ2-3; 8 bases map to TRBD1. The CDR3 loop spans 16 amino acids. V lost 0 bases to trimming and J lost 4 bases; unmatched junction nucleotides: 9. Germline assignment: CDR1 SQVTM and CDR2 ANQGSEA.

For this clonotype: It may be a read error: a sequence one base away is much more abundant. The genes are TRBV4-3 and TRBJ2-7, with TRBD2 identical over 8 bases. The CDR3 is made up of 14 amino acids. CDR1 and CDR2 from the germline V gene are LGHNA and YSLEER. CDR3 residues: CARSQSVAGYEQYF. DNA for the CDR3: TGCGCCCGCAGCCAAAGCGTAGCGGGGTACGAGCAGTACTTC.

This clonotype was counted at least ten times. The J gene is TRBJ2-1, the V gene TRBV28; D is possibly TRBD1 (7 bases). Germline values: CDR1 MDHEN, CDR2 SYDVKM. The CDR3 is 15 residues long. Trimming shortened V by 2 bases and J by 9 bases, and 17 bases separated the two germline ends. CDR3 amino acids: CASSLRAGGLSEQFF. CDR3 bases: TGTGCCAGCAGTTTAAGGGCAGGGGGGTTGAGTGAGCAGTTCTTC.

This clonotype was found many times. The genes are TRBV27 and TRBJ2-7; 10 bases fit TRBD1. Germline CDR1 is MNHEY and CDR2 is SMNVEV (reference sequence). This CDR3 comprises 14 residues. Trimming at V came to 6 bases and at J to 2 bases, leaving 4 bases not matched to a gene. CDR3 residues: CASRWTGGTYEQYF. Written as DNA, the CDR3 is TGTGCCAGCAGATGGACAGGGGGAACCTACGAGCAGTACTTC.

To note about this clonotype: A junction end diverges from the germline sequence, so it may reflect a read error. CDR3 sequence reads: CSANDRGDTGDLFF. CDR3 DNA: TGCAGTGCTAACGACAGGGGGGACACCGGGGATCTGTTTTTT. J is TRBJ2-2 and V is TRBV20-1, with TRBD1 identical over 9 bases. This CDR3 has 14 residues. Germline V CDR1 and CDR2: DFQATT, SNEGSKA (reference sequence).

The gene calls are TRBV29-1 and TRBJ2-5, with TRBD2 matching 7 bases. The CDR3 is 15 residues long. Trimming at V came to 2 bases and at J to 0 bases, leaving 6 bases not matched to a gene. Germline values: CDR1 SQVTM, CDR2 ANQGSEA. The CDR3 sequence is CSVEWAGVYQETQYF. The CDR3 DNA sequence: TGCAGCGTTGAATGGGCGGGGGTGTACCAAGAGACCCAGTACTTC.

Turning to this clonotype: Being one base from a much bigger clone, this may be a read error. The CDR3 loop reads CVSSSFPDIEAFF. The CDR3 DNA sequence: TGTGTCAGCAGCTCATTTCCGGACATTGAAGCTTTCTTT. The chain has TRBV7-9 and TRBJ1-1, with D possibly being TRBD1 (5 bases). The CDR3 has 13 amino acids. CDR1 is SEHNR and CDR2 is FQNEAQ in the germline V gene (reference sequence).

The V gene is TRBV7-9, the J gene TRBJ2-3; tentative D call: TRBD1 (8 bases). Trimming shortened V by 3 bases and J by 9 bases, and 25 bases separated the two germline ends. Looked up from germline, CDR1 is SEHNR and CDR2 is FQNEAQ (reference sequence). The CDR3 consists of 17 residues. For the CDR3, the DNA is TGTGCCAGCAGCTTTTCAGGGGGCATCGCGGGAGAGGACACGCAGTATTTT. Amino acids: CASSFSGGIAGEDTQYF.